This is a list of T cell receptor beta chains from one sample in a study of T-cell reconstitution after alpha-beta-depleted transplantation in children. One entry per CDR3 protein, called by TCRdb with MiXCR from the PCR reads. The table lists 65,000 to 85,000 distinct CDR3 sequences, approximately 11% of them singletons. Sequencing was performed on PBMCs, taken before TCRalphabeta/CD19-depleted stem cell transplant. The receptors derive from a boy aged 5-17 years with acute myeloid leukemia, due to receive a stem cell transplant. Both conserved end residues are part of each CDR3. A D gene is named only where the DNA matches it firmly. Clone size appears in some rows only: once, few, many, or a class for an expanded clone.

>TRBD1|few|TRBJ1-1|TRBV29-1
TGCAGCGTTGGACAGGGAAGGTATACTGAAGCTTTCTTT
CSVGQGRYTEAFF
>TRBD1|.|TRBJ2-2|TRBV12-3/TRBV12-4
TGTGCCAGCAGTCCTCCGGGACAGGCCCAGCCGAGCGGGGAGCTGTTTTTT
CASSPPGQAQPSGELFF
>.|.|TRBJ2-1|TRBV19
TGTGCCAGTAGTGGGCCTGACCAGGGACACAATGAGCAGTTCTTC
CASSGPDQGHNEQFF
>.|many|TRBJ1-3|TRBV20-1
TGCAGTGCTAGAGATCGGAAGGGATCGGCTGGAAACACCATATATTTT
CSARDRKGSAGNTIYF
>TRBD1|.|TRBJ1-2|TRBV5-4
TGTGCCAGCAGCTCCTGGATACAGGGGGAGGGGGGCTACACCTTC
CASSSWIQGEGGYTF
>.|once|TRBJ2-5|TRBV20-1
TGCAGTGCCCAGCACGGCTGGACCCAGTACTTC
CSAQHGWTQYF
>TRBD1|many|TRBJ1-4|TRBV27
TGTGCCAGCGCCTCACACAGGGGGCAGGTTGAAAAACTGTTTTTT
CASASHRGQVEKLFF
>TRBD2|many|TRBJ2-1|TRBV27
TGTGCCAGCAGTTTTACAGCGGGAGTGGGGGCATACAATGAGCAGTTCTTC
CASSFTAGVGAYNEQFF
>.|many|TRBJ2-7|TRBV6-2/TRBV6-3
TGTGCCAGCAGTTCCCTGGCTCAGGTTGTTCTCAGCGAGCAGTACTTC
CASSSLAQVVLSEQYF
>.|many|TRBJ1-5|TRBV4-2
TGTGCCAGCAGCCAAGATGCTCGGGGGGTCGGTCAGCCCCAGCATTTT
CASSQDARGVGQPQHF
>TRBD2|many|TRBJ2-1|TRBV24-1
TGTGCCACCAGTGAACCGGGACTAGCGGGAGGCCGAAACAATGAGCAGTTCTTC
CATSEPGLAGGRNNEQFF
>.|many|TRBJ2-2|TRBV12-3/TRBV12-4
TGTGCCAGCAGTAGTGGGTGGACCGGGGAGCTGTTTTTT
CASSSGWTGELFF
>.|many|TRBJ1-2|TRBV5-1
TGCGCCAGCAGCTTGGGGAACTATGGCTACACCTTC
CASSLGNYGYTF
>.|many|TRBJ1-1|TRBV7-9
TGTGCCAGCAGCTTAAATGGGCTTCCAGGAACTGAAGCTTTCTTT
CASSLNGLPGTEAFF
>.|.|TRBJ1-6|TRBV12-3/TRBV12-4
TGTGCCAGCAGTTTACGAGGGAATTCAAGGAATTCACCCCTCCACTTT
CASSLRGNSRNSPLHF
>.|many|TRBJ2-5|TRBV5-6
TGTGCCAGCAGCTTCGACTACCCACAAGAGACCCAGTACTTC
CASSFDYPQETQYF
>TRBD1|few|TRBJ2-5|TRBV5-6
TGTGCCAGCAGCCCAGAGGACAGGTTTCAAGAGACCCAGTACTTC
CASSPEDRFQETQYF
>TRBD2|many|TRBJ2-1|TRBV7-2
TGTGCCAGCAGCTTAGCCCCACGTGCTAGCGGGAGGCCAAAAGGGCAGTTCTTC
CASSLAPRASGRPKGQFF
>TRBD2|few|TRBJ2-1|TRBV7-6
TGTGCCAGCAGCTTGACTTACGGGGAGACTAGCGGGAGAGGGGACAATGAGCAGTTCTTC
CASSLTYGETSGRGDNEQFF
>.|many|TRBJ1-1|TRBV2
TGTGCCAGCACACGGACCGGGTGGGCTGAAGCTTTCTTT
CASTRTGWAEAFF
>.|many|TRBJ2-1|TRBV27
TGTGCCAGCAGTTTAAGCCGGGGCCACAATGAGCAGTTCTTC
CASSLSRGHNEQFF
>.|few|TRBJ2-7|TRBV30
TGTGCCTGGCGTACCGGGACACAAGCCTACGAGCAGTACTTC
CAWRTGTQAYEQYF
>.|many|TRBJ2-1|TRBV20-1
TGCAGTGCTCGCTCGGGTAGCCGGGACAATGAGCAGTTCTTC
CSARSGSRDNEQFF
>TRBD1|many|TRBJ1-1|TRBV9
TGTGCCAGCAGCGAGATTCCGAGGGGGCTGAACACTGAAGCTTTCTTT
CASSEIPRGLNTEAFF
>.|many|TRBJ2-2|TRBV20-1
TGCAGTGCTCGGTTGGGGGCTAGCGGCCACACCGGGGAGCTGTTTTTT
CSARLGASGHTGELFF
>.|many|TRBJ1-1|TRBV10-3
TGTGCCATCAGTGAGGGTCAGATGAACACTGAAGCTTTCTTT
CAISEGQMNTEAFF
>TRBD2|many|TRBJ2-3|TRBV12-3/TRBV12-4
TGTGCCAGCAGTTTCCAGCTGGCGGGGGAATTAGATACGCAGTATTTT
CASSFQLAGELDTQYF
>TRBD2|many|TRBJ2-2|TRBV4-1
TGCGCCAGCAGCCAAGAAGGACTAGCGGATCACGCGAACACCGGGGAGCTGTTTTTT
CASSQEGLADHANTGELFF
>TRBD2|many|TRBJ2-3|TRBV7-6
TGTGCCAGCAGCTATAGCGGGGGCCGAGATACGCAGTATTTT
CASSYSGGRDTQYF
>.|many|TRBJ1-1|TRBV6-5
TGTGCCAGCACCGAGACCGGGACGGATGAAGCTTTCTTT
CASTETGTDEAFF
>.|many|TRBJ2-5|TRBV7-2
TGTGCCAGCAGCCCCGGACTATTGTGGAGTTCGGAGACCCAGTACTTC
CASSPGLLWSSETQYF
>.|.|TRBJ2-2|TRBV7-9
TGTGCCAGCAGCTTAGGACTACCAAACACCGGGGAGCCGTTTTTT
CASSLGLPNTGEPFF
>.|few|TRBJ1-3|TRBV5-5
TGTGCCAGCAGCTTGCCGCAGGGCTTTGGAAACACCATATATTTT
CASSLPQGFGNTIYF
>TRBD2|many|TRBJ2-3|TRBV20-1
TGCAGTGTATCGGGACTAGCGGGGGAGACGCAGTATTTT
CSVSGLAGETQYF
>TRBD1|many|TRBJ1-1|TRBV27
TGTGCCAGCAGTCTCCGGACAGGGGGCTTAAACACTGAAGCTTTCTTT
CASSLRTGGLNTEAFF
>TRBD2|many|TRBJ2-3|TRBV11-2
TGTGCCAGCAGCTTCAACCAAGCGGGAGGAGGATTAGGAGATACGCAGTATTTT
CASSFNQAGGGLGDTQYF
>.|.|TRBJ1-3|TRBV3-1
TGTGCCAGCAGCCAATTCACCGGAAACACCATATATTTT
CASSQFTGNTIYF
>.|many|TRBJ2-1|TRBV7-2
TGTGCCAGCAGACGTGGGGGGAATGAGCAGTTCTTC
CASRRGGNEQFF
>.|.|TRBJ2-3|TRBV7-2
TGTGCCAGCAGCCAAAGTCGGGGGACCACAGATACGCAGTATTTT
CASSQSRGTTDTQYF
>TRBD2|many|TRBJ2-4|TRBV11-2
TGTGCCAGCAGCTTAGTCACTACTAGCGGGAGCACTGCAGGCATTCAGTACTTC
CASSLVTTSGSTAGIQYF
>.|many|TRBJ2-5|TRBV6-1
TGTGCCAGCAGTGCCCTCATTGGGGCTATTGAGACCCAGTACTTC
CASSALIGAIETQYF